A single sample is the source of the 32 T cell receptor beta chains below, sequenced in a study of OX40 agonist ivuxolimab in advanced cancers. TCRdb keeps only in-frame clones here, not all; method: immunoSEQ multiplex PCR. This sample has tens of thousands of clones, with around two thirds found just once. The starting material was CD4+ or CD8+ T cells sorted from blood, obtained in a trial of the OX40 agonist ivuxolimab. Receptors were obtained from an adult with an advanced solid tumor such as melanoma, head and neck, liver or kidney cancer.

The chain recombines TRBV14 with TRBJ1-4; weak D call: TRBD1 (6 bases). Trimming left V 0 bases short and J 14 bases short, with 13 bases between. CDR3 size: 13 residues. Germline CDR1 SGHDN, CDR2 FVKESK. The CDR3 sequence: CASSQETGRILFF. The DNA of the CDR3 is TGTGCCAGCAGCCAAGAAACAGGGCGCATTCTGTTTTTT.

V gene TRBV2 combines with J gene TRBJ1-5; D perhaps matches TRBD1 (6 bases). V lost 4 bases, J lost 1 base, and 14 bases lay in between. CDR1 SNHLY and CDR2 FYNNEI come from the germline V gene. CDR3 length: 16 residues. The CDR3 loop reads CASSGARGESNQPQHF. The CDR3 DNA reads TGTGCCAGCAGTGGGGCCAGGGGCGAGAGCAATCAGCCCCAGCATTTT.

This chain connects TRBV14 to TRBJ1-1, with 11 positions matching TRBD1. Looked up from germline, CDR1 is SGHDN and CDR2 is FVKESK. The length of the CDR3 is 17 residues. The trim removed 3 bases at V and 1 base at J, leaving 7 bases unmatched. This chain's CDR3 is CASSQSRTGGRNTEAFF. The CDR3 DNA follows: TGTGCCAGCAGCCAGTCAAGGACAGGGGGCCGGAACACTGAAGCTTTCTTT.

The V call is TRBV5-8, the J call TRBJ1-6; D not certain. CDR3 length: 16 amino acids. V shed 3 bases and J shed 0 bases, with 10 bases lying between them. Germline assignment: CDR1 SGHTS and CDR2 YDEGEE. The CDR3 here is CASSSRPSSYNSPLHF. The CDR3 DNA reads as TGTGCCAGCAGCTCGAGGCCGAGCTCCTATAATTCACCCCTCCACTTT.

The chain carries TRBV18 and TRBJ2-3, with D possibly TRBD1 on 6 matching bases. The V gene lost 5 bases and the J gene lost 2 bases, with 26 bases spanning the gap. This CDR3 comprises 19 residues. Germline V gene lookup returns CDR1 KGHSH and CDR2 LQKENI. This CDR3 reads CASSSRQASLQNPTDTQYF. In DNA, the CDR3 is TGTGCCAGCTCATCTCGACAGGCCTCCCTTCAAAACCCCACAGATACGCAGTATTTT.

This chain links TRBV21-1 with TRBJ2-7; the D call of TRBD1 is as the table states it, not checked on the DNA. TRBV21-1 is listed as a pseudogene. This CDR3 is 15 amino acids long. CDR3 nucleotides: TGTGCCAGCAGGGGGGGACAGGGGTGCTCCTACGAGCAGTACTTC. Amino acids: CASRGGQGCSYEQYF.

The V call is TRBV2, the J call TRBJ2-7; a possible D gene is TRBD2 (6 bases). Germline lookup yields CDR1 SNHLY and CDR2 FYNNEI. V was clipped by 2 bases and J by 3 bases, with 17 bases between them. This CDR3 comprises 16 residues. The CDR3 DNA follows: TGTGCCAGCAGTGAACGGGCTAGCGCAGGTTTCTACGAGCAGTACTTC. This sequence encodes CASSERASAGFYEQYF.

The chain employs TRBV6-5 and TRBJ1-1, with 8 positions matching TRBD1. CDR3 length equals 12 residues. Germline CDR1 reads MNHEY; CDR2 reads SVGAGI. V dropped 2 bases and J dropped 11; count of bases not matched to a gene: 4. CDR3 nucleotides: TGTGCCAGCAGTTACGACAGGGGTTTGGCTTTCTTT. Its protein is CASSYDRGLAFF.

Note on this clone: The sample contains more than one DNA sequence encoding this CDR3. CDR3 nucleotide sequence: TGCGCCAGCAGCTTGACTAGCGGGGGGAACACCGGGGAGCTGTTTTTT. It encodes CASSLTSGGNTGELFF. The rearrangement uses TRBV5-1 and TRBJ2-2; 11 positions match TRBD2. In germline, CDR1 is SGHRS, CDR2 YFSETQ. The length of the CDR3 is 16 residues. V trimming: 1 base; J trimming: 1 base; junction bases outside the gene matches: 0.

This chain joins TRBV25-1 and TRBJ1-6, with D unresolved. Trimming pared 5 bases from V and 0 bases from J, leaving 8 bases between. There are 15 residues in the CDR3. Germline CDR1 MGHDK, CDR2 SYGVNS. The CDR3 nucleotides are TGTGCCAGCAGTTCTACGAGCTCCTATAATTCACCCCTCCACTTT. Its translation is CASSSTSSYNSPLHF.

V and J are TRBV5-6 and TRBJ1-3; D is unclear. The V end lost 4 bases, the J end lost 0 bases, and 14 bases lay between the germline ends. Germline V lookup: CDR1 SGHDT, CDR2 YYEEEE. This CDR3 spans 16 amino acids. The CDR3 loop is CASSRPTPASGNTIYF. The CDR3 region has the DNA TGTGCCAGCAGCAGACCGACACCGGCCTCTGGAAACACCATATATTTT. Full variable domain (missing parts from reference TRBV5-6 and TRBJ1-3): DAGVTQSPTHLIKTRGQQVTLRCSPKSGHDTVSWYQQALGQGPQFIFQYYEEEERQRGNFPDRFSGHQFPNYSSELNVNALLLGDSALYLCASSRPTPASGNTIYFGEGSWLTVV.

This sequence joins TRBV18 and TRBJ1-3; D unresolved. CDR3 length equals 16 residues. Germline lookup yields CDR1 KGHSH and CDR2 LQKENI. Trimming shortened V by 3 bases and J by 2 bases, and 14 bases separated the two germline ends. The CDR3 spells CASSPQTGSPGNTIYF. In DNA, the CDR3 is TGTGCCAGCTCACCTCAAACGGGAAGTCCTGGAAACACCATATATTTT.

A word on this clone: At one boundary the junction diverges from the germline segment, which might be a read error. V is TRBV2 and J is TRBJ2-1; 7 bases align to TRBD2. The germline V gene encodes CDR1 SNHLY and CDR2 FYNNEI. The CDR3 runs 12 residues. CDR3 nucleotide sequence: TGTGCCAGCAGTGAAGCGGGTCGGGGGGTGCTCTTC. It is translated as CASSEAGRGVLF. Variable domain in full (rest from reference TRBV2 and TRBJ2-1): EPEVTQTPSHQVTQMGQEVILRCVPISNHLYFYWYRQILGQKVEFLVSFYNNEISEKSEIFDDQFSVERPDGSNFTLKIRSTKLEDSAMYFCASSEAGRGVLFGPGTRLTVL.

J is TRBJ1-1 and V is TRBV6-1; D gene unclear. Trimming pared 3 bases from V and 1 base from J, leaving 9 bases between. The CDR3 is made up of 14 amino acids. CDR1 is MNHNS and CDR2 is SASEGT in the germline V gene. CDR3 bases: TGTGCCAGCAGTGATATGGGGTGGAACACTGAAGCTTTCTTT. Translated: CASSDMGWNTEAFF.

The CDR3 sequence: CASRADRNTEAFF. The CDR3 bases are TGCGCCAGCAGAGCTGACAGAAACACTGAAGCTTTCTTT. This chain uses TRBV10-1 with TRBJ1-1; tentatively, D is TRBD1 (5 bases). CDR3 size: 13 residues. The V gene lost 6 bases and the J gene lost 2 bases, with 10 bases spanning the gap. Germline values: CDR1 WNHNN, CDR2 SYGVQD (reference sequence).

This clone is medium-sized in the sample. The chain links TRBV27 to TRBJ1-2; perhaps TRBD1 as D (5 bases). The CDR3 totals 13 residues. V gave up 2 bases and J gave up 8 bases, with 12 bases separating them. CDR1 and CDR2 (germline): MNHEY, SMNVEV (reference sequence). CDR3 region: CASSLQGGYGYTF. CDR3 DNA sequence: TGTGCCAGCAGTTTACAGGGTGGGTACGGCTACACCTTC.

This rearrangement joins TRBV2 to TRBJ2-4; D not certain. CDR3 length: 13 residues. Germline CDR1 SNHLY, CDR2 FYNNEI. V was trimmed by 6 bases and J by 4 bases, leaving 10 bases between them. CDR3 DNA sequence: TGTGCCAGCAGGAACGATAATAAAAACATTCAGTACTTC. It specifies CASRNDNKNIQYF.

The chain combines TRBV11-2 with TRBJ2-5; D gene ambiguous. Judging by the DNA end, TRBJ2-7 fits better; the J call may be wrong. The CDR3 length is 12 residues. Germline CDR1 reads SGHAT; CDR2 reads FQNNGV. CDR3 nucleotides: TGTGCCAGCAGCTTATACACCGACGAGCAGTACTTC. Encoded protein: CASSLYTDEQYF.

V gene TRBV7-9 combines with J gene TRBJ2-5; D not certain. V shed 1 base and J shed 5 bases, with 11 bases lying between them. CDR3 length: 14 residues. CDR1 is SEHNR, CDR2 FQNEAQ, per germline (reference sequence). The CDR3 sequence: CASSLGPQRETQYF. CDR3 nucleotides: TGTGCCAGCAGCTTAGGCCCCCAAAGGGAGACCCAGTACTTC.

This chain connects TRBV7-8 to TRBJ1-5; TRBD1 is a possible D gene (6 bases). The CDR3 is 14 residues long. V dropped 5 bases and J dropped 5 bases, with 13 bases sitting between them. Germline CDR1 reads SGHVS; CDR2 reads FQNEAQ. The CDR3 protein is CASSPTGNDQPQHF. CDR3 nucleotides: TGTGCCAGCAGCCCTACAGGGAATGATCAGCCCCAGCATTTT.

This rearrangement joins TRBV6-5 to TRBJ2-4, with no clear D. The length of the CDR3 is 13 residues. Germline values: CDR1 MNHEY, CDR2 SVGAGI. Trimming stripped 7 bases from V and 0 bases from J, with 7 bases between. The CDR3 region is CASIDLAKNIQYF. The CDR3 DNA is TGTGCCAGCATTGATCTAGCCAAAAACATTCAGTACTTC.

The chain has TRBV7-9 and TRBJ2-2, with 7 bases lining up with TRBD1. Looked up from germline, CDR1 is SEHNR and CDR2 is FQNEAQ (reference sequence). CDR3 length: 16 residues. V was clipped by 3 bases and J by 5 bases; unmatched bases: 9. CDR3 protein: CASSLGDRGRTGELFF. As DNA, the CDR3 is TGTGCCAGCAGCTTGGGAGATAGGGGGCGAACCGGGGAGCTGTTTTTT.

This sequence joins TRBV15 and TRBJ2-5; D gene unclear. The V end was cut by 0 bases, the J end by 8 bases, with 16 bases between. This CDR3 comprises 15 residues. Germline CDR1 reads LNHNV; CDR2 reads YYDKDF (reference sequence). DNA for the CDR3: TGTGCCACCAGCAGAGATTTAGGCCTTCTCGGAACCCAGTACTTC. Translating gives CATSRDLGLLGTQYF.

The J gene is TRBJ1-2, the V gene TRBV6-5; D call uncertain. CDR1 is MNHEY, CDR2 SVGAGI, per germline. The CDR3 covers 13 residues. The V end lost 6 bases, the J end lost 2 bases, and 10 bases lay between the germline ends. The CDR3 region has the DNA TGTGCCAGCAGCCAGACCCGGAACTATGGCTACACCTTC. This encodes CASSQTRNYGYTF.

This clone was counted between two and nine times. This sequence joins TRBV4-1 and TRBJ1-4; TRBD1 might be the D (6 bases). This CDR3 has 15 residues. Trimming took 3 bases from V and 4 from J, leaving 12 bases between them. Germline lookup yields CDR1 MGHRA and CDR2 YSYEKL. CDR3 region: CASSHLGGINEKLFF. CDR3 nucleotides: TGCGCCAGCAGCCACCTAGGGGGGATTAATGAAAAACTGTTTTTT.

The CDR3 sequence is CASTKGRLYEQYF. Written as DNA, the CDR3 is TGTGCCAGCACCAAGGGTAGGCTCTACGAGCAGTACTTC. The J gene is TRBJ2-7, the V gene TRBV6-6; D ambiguous. The CDR3 extends over 13 amino acids. From germline, CDR1 is MNHNY and CDR2 SVGAGI (reference sequence). Trimming shortened V by 7 bases and J by 3 bases, and 13 bases separated the two germline ends.

CDR3 residues: CASSEGTSGYGYTF. CDR3 nucleotide sequence: TGTGCCAGCTCCGAGGGAACTTCTGGCTATGGCTACACCTTC. V is TRBV18 and J is TRBJ1-2; D call uncertain. Germline V gene sequence: CDR1 KGHSH, CDR2 LQKENI. The CDR3 runs to 14 residues. Trimming took off 6 bases at V and 4 bases at J, with 15 bases between the two ends.

This clone was seen a few times. This chain joins TRBV29-1 and TRBJ1-2, with D maybe TRBD1 (5 bases). The V gene's germline CDR1 is SQVTM and CDR2 ANQGSEA. The germline V and J ends were trimmed by 4 bases and 4 bases, with 13 bases remaining between them. The CDR3 is 13 amino acids. The CDR3 DNA is TGCAGCGTTGTTCGTCAGGGTGGCTATGGCTACACCTTC. Protein: CSVVRQGGYGYTF.

The chain joins TRBV10-3 to TRBJ1-1; D remains unclear. Germline CDR1 is ENHRY and CDR2 is SYGVKD. This CDR3 is 13 amino acids long. V lost 3 bases to trimming and J lost 0 bases, with 5 bases between them. The CDR3 is CAISEEVNTEAFF. For the CDR3, the DNA is TGTGCCATCAGTGAAGAGGTGAACACTGAAGCTTTCTTT.

The chain links TRBV5-1 to TRBJ2-7; 7 bases match TRBD1. This CDR3 comprises 13 residues. V was clipped by 4 bases and J by 4 bases; unmatched bases: 5. Germline loops: CDR1 SGHRS, CDR2 YFSETQ. The CDR3 region has the DNA TGCGCCAGCAGCAAAGGGACAGATTACGAGCAGTACTTC. This sequence encodes CASSKGTDYEQYF.

This rearrangement joins TRBV7-9 to TRBJ1-1; TRBD1 might be the D (6 bases). This CDR3 spans 14 amino acids. V was cut by 2 bases and J by 4 bases, with 11 bases left in between. CDR1 and CDR2 (germline): SEHNR, FQNEAQ (reference sequence). In DNA form, the CDR3 reads TGTGCCAGCAGCTTATCCGCAGGGGCCACTGAAGCTTTCTTT. Amino acids: CASSLSAGATEAFF.

The table lists this clone with a few counts. The rearrangement links TRBV7-2 to TRBJ2-3, with TRBD2 matching 9 bases. The V segment lost 3 bases and the J segment 6 bases; nucleotides outside the gene matches: 7. The CDR3 has 15 amino acids. The V gene's germline CDR1 is SGHTA and CDR2 FQGNSA. The CDR3 sequence is CASSFLAGGIDTQYF. The CDR3 coding sequence is TGTGCCAGCAGCTTCCTTGCGGGGGGGATTGATACGCAGTATTTT.